Sequencing of this T cell receptor beta chain was carried out in a study of spatial heterogeneity in lung cancer. Overall study findings and caveats: Ubiquitous expanded tumor TCRs were seen in blood more at resection than at follow-up.

This clonotype came up many times. What it binds is not known. The presence of a unique molecular identifier marked each TCR cDNA molecule. TCRdb reanalysed the 5' RACE reads using MiXCR and keeps one entry per CDR3 protein. Found here are 23,000 or so distinct CDR3 sequences, about 4.7% of them singletons; the top ten hold more than 4%. Time point denoted: sample taken at primary tumor resection. Unsorted whole RNA of tumor, nontumor lung or frozen PBMC was sequenced. With 0 bases removed from V and 4 bases from J, the gap between germline ends came to 15 bases. The V gene's germline CDR1 is LNHNV and CDR2 YYDKDF (reference sequence). CDR3 length equals 16 residues.

Sequencing used PBMCs, obtained at surgery. This clonotype originated in a male donor with early-stage non-small cell lung cancer. The rearrangement joins TRBV15 to TRBJ2-5; D is possibly TRBD1 or TRBD2 (5 bases each). The CDR3 coding sequence is TGTGCCACCAGCAGAGATGGGGGTGGGGTCGTAGAGACCCAGTACTTC. Translation: CATSRDGGGVVETQYF.